One and the same sample provided the 26 T cell receptor beta chains below, sequenced in a study of early T cells in non-severe SARS-CoV-2 infection. One entry per CDR3 protein, called by TCRdb with MiXCR from the 5' RACE reads. This sample has over 20,000 distinct CDR3 sequences, with approximately 4.3% found just once. The specimen sequenced was whole blood. These receptors originate from an adult who was a healthcare worker with PCR-confirmed SARS-CoV-2 infection or an uninfected control (not recorded which).

This clonotype was observed at least ten times. This chain links TRBV27 with TRBJ2-6; D is unclear. The CDR3 spans 14 residues. Trimming took 6 bases from V and 0 from J, leaving 6 bases between them. Germline lookup yields CDR1 MNHEY and CDR2 SMNVEV (reference sequence). The CDR3 is CASSDLSGANVLTF. CDR3 bases: TGTGCCAGCAGCGACCTCTCTGGGGCCAACGTCCTGACTTTC.

This clonotype was observed many times. V is TRBV30 and J is TRBJ2-1; TRBD2 agrees at 13 bases. Germline assignment: CDR1 GTSNPN and CDR2 SVGIG (reference sequence). After removal of 0 bases from V and 4 bases from J, the junction contained 6 bases not matched to a gene. The CDR3 has 17 amino acids. The CDR3 protein is CAWSVGRLAGGYNEQFF. The CDR3 DNA follows: TGTGCCTGGAGTGTTGGCCGACTAGCGGGAGGTTACAATGAGCAGTTCTTC.

This clonotype has more than one count but fewer than ten. This chain uses TRBV15 with TRBJ2-1; no clear D. CDR3 length: 12 residues. With 2 bases removed from V and 8 bases from J, the gap between germline ends came to 7 bases. Germline assignment: CDR1 LNHNV and CDR2 YYDKDF (reference sequence). CDR3 residues: CATSRPTYEQFF. CDR3 DNA: TGTGCCACCAGCAGACCTACCTATGAGCAGTTCTTC.

This clonotype has at least ten counts. The rearrangement uses TRBV14 and TRBJ1-1; D is unresolved. Germline V gives CDR1 SGHDN, CDR2 FVKESK. This CDR3 spans 17 amino acids. Trimming took 0 bases from V and 0 from J, leaving 14 bases between them. The CDR3 nucleotides read TGTGCCAGCAGCCAAGAGGTCCGAGCGAATTTGAACACTGAAGCTTTCTTT. This encodes CASSQEVRANLNTEAFF.

At least ten counts were recorded for this clonotype. The chain is built from TRBV5-8 and TRBJ1-3; 8 bases match TRBD1. The CDR3 has 14 residues. With 4 bases clipped from V and 2 bases from J, the junction kept 2 bases outside the gene matches. CDR1 and CDR2 from the germline V gene are SGHTS and YDEGEE. The CDR3 is CASSPDRAGNTIYF. The DNA of the CDR3 is TGTGCCAGCAGCCCGGACAGGGCTGGAAACACCATATATTTT. Supplemented by reference TRBV5-8 and TRBJ1-3, the full variable domain reads EAGVTQSPTHLIKTRGQQATLRCSPISGHTSVYWYQQALGLGLQFLLWYDEGEERNRGNFPPRFSGRQFPNYSSELNVNALELEDSALYLCASSPDRAGNTIYFGEGSWLTVV.

This clonotype appeared many times. The chain recombines TRBV20-1 with TRBJ1-5; weak D call: TRBD1 (6 bases). Germline V lookup: CDR1 DFQATT, CDR2 SNEGSKA (reference sequence). V lost 3 bases and J lost 6, with 15 bases in between. The CDR3 has 14 amino acids. The CDR3 region has the DNA TGCAGTGCTAGTCCGTCGGGGGGCGGTCAGCCCCAGCATTTT. It is translated as CSASPSGGGQPQHF.

The table lists this clonotype with many counts. This sequence joins TRBV5-1 and TRBJ2-3, with D unresolved. CDR1 is SGHRS and CDR2 is YFSETQ in the germline V gene. V lost 0 bases and J lost 0, with 8 bases in between. The CDR3 runs 15 residues. CDR3 nucleotides: TGCGCCAGCAGCTTGGCGCCAGCTAGCACAGATACGCAGTATTTT. It specifies CASSLAPASTDTQYF.

About this clonotype: The junction shows a germline mismatch at one end, possibly a read error. CDR3 in amino acids: CASNLVPAGLNEQFF. The CDR3 DNA follows: TGTGCCAGCAACTTAGTTCCAGCGGGGCTAAATGAGCAGTTCTTC. The chain joins TRBV11-2 to TRBJ2-1, with 7 bases identical to TRBD2. The CDR3 has 15 amino acids. Germline values: CDR1 SGHAT, CDR2 FQNNGV.

By share, this clonotype ranks as medium-sized. In nucleotides, the CDR3 is TGTGCCAGCAGCTTGGGCCTTCCCACAGATACGCAGTATTTT. It specifies CASSLGLPTDTQYF. The chain is built from TRBV7-9 and TRBJ2-3; D ambiguous. Trimming removed 3 bases at V and 2 bases at J, with 9 bases between. CDR3 length: 14 residues. In germline, CDR1 is SEHNR, CDR2 FQNEAQ (reference sequence).

This clonotype was counted ten times or more. This chain joins TRBV5-5 and TRBJ1-2; TRBD1 is a possible D gene (6 bases). CDR3 length: 13 residues. Germline V gives CDR1 SGHKS, CDR2 YYEKEE (reference sequence). The V and J ends lost 4 bases and 4 bases respectively, with 11 bases between them. The CDR3 DNA is TGTGCCAGCAGCCTAACAGGGCTCTATGGCTACACCTTC. It is translated as CASSLTGLYGYTF.

The gene calls are TRBV20-1 and TRBJ2-3, with 8 bases aligning to TRBD2. The CDR3 loop spans 14 amino acids. In germline, CDR1 is DFQATT, CDR2 SNEGSKA (reference sequence). With V trimmed by 3 bases and J by 6 bases, 8 bases remained unmatched. This chain's CDR3 is CSARGLVKSDTQYF. The CDR3 coding sequence is TGCAGTGCTAGGGGACTAGTAAAATCCGATACGCAGTATTTT.

This sequence joins TRBV20-1 and TRBJ2-1; weak D call: TRBD1 (5 bases). CDR3 length: 17 residues. Germline lookup yields CDR1 DFQATT and CDR2 SNEGSKA (reference sequence). V dropped 0 bases and J dropped 0 bases, with 15 bases sitting between them. The CDR3 nucleotides read TGCAGTGCTAGAGACTCACAGGTTCCAAGCTCCTACAATGAGCAGTTCTTC. Translated: CSARDSQVPSSYNEQFF.

This clonotype was found many times. J is TRBJ2-7 and V is TRBV6-5; D may be TRBD1 (6 bases). V gave up 2 bases and J gave up 1 base, with 15 bases separating them. In germline, CDR1 is MNHEY, CDR2 SVGAGI. This CDR3 spans 16 amino acids. CDR3 bases: TGTGCCAGCAGTTACGACGTGGCAGGGGTTTCCTACGAGCAGTACTTC. Encoded protein: CASSYDVAGVSYEQYF.

DNA for the CDR3: TGCAGTGCTCCGCGAGCGGGAGGGCCAGATGAGCAGTTCTTC. As protein: CSAPRAGGPDEQFF. This chain connects TRBV20-1 to TRBJ2-1; 10 nucleotides match TRBD2. Trimming cost V 5 bases and J 8 bases; bases outside gene matches: 9. The germline V gene has CDR1 DFQATT and CDR2 SNEGSKA (reference sequence). This CDR3 is built from 14 residues.

Many counts were recorded for this clonotype. This chain uses TRBV20-1 with TRBJ1-2, with unresolved D. CDR3 size: 13 residues. V shed 3 bases and J shed 6 bases, with 14 bases lying between them. Germline CDR1 and CDR2: DFQATT and SNEGSKA (reference sequence). CDR3 coding DNA: TGCAGTGCTAGCTCGAGGATCCAGGATGGCTACACCTTC. As protein: CSASSRIQDGYTF.

This clonotype was detected ten times or more. V gene TRBV5-1 combines with J gene TRBJ1-5; D gene uncertain. The germline V and J ends were trimmed by 2 bases and 2 bases, with 8 bases remaining between them. The CDR3 loop spans 14 amino acids. Germline loops: CDR1 SGHRS, CDR2 YFSETQ. The DNA of the CDR3 is TGCGCCAGCAGCTTATCGGGCGGCAATCAGCCCCAGCATTTT. This encodes CASSLSGGNQPQHF.

This clonotype was seen at least ten times. The V gene is TRBV21-1, the J gene TRBJ2-7; TRBD2, the D gene given by the table, was not confirmed from the DNA. TRBV21-1 has pseudogene status. The CDR3 loop spans 18 amino acids. Here the CDR3 reads CASSTMYRKRDLSYEQYF. The CDR3 DNA reads TGTGCCAGCAGCACAATGTATAGGAAGCGGGACCTCTCCTACGAGCAGTACTTC.

This clonotype was seen ten or more times. The V gene is TRBV5-1, the J gene TRBJ2-7; 13 bases match TRBD2. This CDR3 is 16 amino acids long. J lost 3 bases, V lost 4 bases, and 7 bases had no gene match. CDR1 is SGHRS, CDR2 YFSETQ, per germline. Written as DNA, the CDR3 is TGCGCCAGCAGCACAGGGACTAGCGGGGCAAACTACGAGCAGTACTTC. Its protein product is CASSTGTSGANYEQYF.

This clonotype was found many times. V is TRBV27 and J is TRBJ2-1; TRBD2 aligns across 13 bases. The CDR3 runs to 16 residues. V lost 4 bases and J lost 9; bases outside the gene matches: 9. The germline V gene has CDR1 MNHEY and CDR2 SMNVEV (reference sequence). The CDR3 nucleotides are TGTGCCAGCAGTTCGACGGGACTAGCGGGAAACTTTGAGCAGTTCTTC. Translation: CASSSTGLAGNFEQFF.

In this sample, this clonotype turned up a few times. The chain recombines TRBV20-1 with TRBJ1-4, with no clear D. The germline CDR1 and CDR2 sequences are DFQATT and SNEGSKA (reference sequence). V shed 7 bases and J shed 4 bases, with 13 bases lying between them. The CDR3 has 13 residues. The CDR3 sequence: CSVLDSINEKLFF. The CDR3, as DNA: TGCAGTGTCCTGGACTCAATTAATGAAAAACTGTTTTTT.

This clonotype appeared once. A much bigger clone sits one base away, suggesting this may be a read error. V is TRBV18 and J is TRBJ1-1, with 10 positions matching TRBD1. V trimming: 10 bases; J trimming: 3 bases; junction bases outside the gene matches: 8. The CDR3 has 14 residues. Germline-derived CDR1 and CDR2 are KGHSH and LQKENI. CDR3 residues: CANSPGTGDTEAFF. The CDR3 region has the DNA TGTGCCAACTCTCCCGGGACAGGGGACACTGAAGCTTTCTTT.

This clonotype was counted at least ten times. The chain has TRBV19 and TRBJ1-4; D is unclear. This CDR3 comprises 15 residues. Germline values: CDR1 LNHDA, CDR2 SQIVND (reference sequence). V was cut by 5 bases and J by 8 bases, with 18 bases left in between. In nucleotides, the CDR3 is TGTGCCAGTAGTCCTCGGGCTGAGCCAAGCGAAAAACTGTTTTTT. Protein: CASSPRAEPSEKLFF.

This clonotype was recorded at least ten times. The chain employs TRBV11-2 and TRBJ2-1, with D unclear. Germline V lookup: CDR1 SGHAT, CDR2 FQNNGV. V lost 2 bases, J lost 0 bases, and 5 bases lay in between. The CDR3 sequence is 14 residues long. The CDR3 spells CASSLLSSYNEQFF. In DNA form, the CDR3 reads TGTGCCAGCAGCTTATTAAGCTCCTACAATGAGCAGTTCTTC.

This clonotype was detected many times. The V gene is TRBV4-3, the J gene TRBJ2-3, with TRBD2 identical over 8 bases. The CDR3 runs 19 residues. The junction had 14 bases not matched to a gene; V was cut back by 1 base and J by 2 bases. The germline V gene has CDR1 LGHNA and CDR2 YSLEER. The CDR3 DNA follows: TGCGCCAGCAGCCAAGTTTTACTCTCGCGGGGGGTTAACACAGATACGCAGTATTTT. Translated, it gives CASSQVLLSRGVNTDTQYF.

This clonotype has a count of ten or more. CDR3 sequence reads: CATNPGGNQPQHF. CDR3 in DNA: TGTGCCACCAATCCAGGGGGCAATCAGCCCCAGCATTTT. This chain joins TRBV15 and TRBJ1-5, with a weak D call TRBD1 (6 bases). The V gene's germline CDR1 is LNHNV and CDR2 YYDKDF (reference sequence). This CDR3 has 13 amino acids. The germline V and J ends were trimmed by 7 bases and 2 bases, with 9 bases remaining between them.

This clonotype was counted a few times. The rearrangement uses TRBV28 and TRBJ2-1; TRBD2 agrees at 9 bases. Germline trimming cut 6 bases from V and 12 bases from J; bases unmatched to any gene: 9. This CDR3 region has 13 residues. The germline gives CDR1 MDHEN, CDR2 SYDVKM. CDR3: CASRPPSGAWQFF. The CDR3 coding sequence is TGTGCCAGCAGACCCCCTAGCGGGGCCTGGCAGTTCTTC.